The T cell receptor beta chain described here comes from a study of CXCR3-negative and CXCR3-positive naive CD8 T cells. General study results and limits: In CXCR3-positive naive cells, the TRB CDR3s were more hydrophobic than in CXCR3-negative naive cells.

Cells that were CD45RO-CCR7+CD27+CD95- constituted naive CD8+ T cells. A note on this clonotype: Its antigen is undetermined.

The TRB cDNA libraries were prepared by 5' RACE with UMI labels. One entry per CDR3 protein, without DNA, is what TCRdb gives after re-calling the 5' RACE reads. The sample's table shows around 140,000 distinct CDR3 sequences. The CDR3 contains 14 residues. The germline CDR1 and CDR2 sequences are SEHNR and FQNEAQ (reference sequence). The sequenced sample was naive CXCR3+ CD8+ T cells from blood. The subset is: CD45RO-CCR7+CD27+CD95- naive CD8+ T cells expressing CXCR3 (TNR3+). The clonotype was recovered from a human donor in good health. Some clones in this sample may be carry-over from other donors' samples. This chain connects TRBV7-9 to TRBJ2-1; TCRdb lists TRBD1, though no DNA is available to test this call. CDR3 sequence: CASSLGTGFDEQFF.